This T cell receptor (beta chain) was captured in a study of cytotoxic CD8 clonotypes in ibrutinib-treated CLL. Assay used: immunoSEQ multiplex PCR; TCRdb lists only in-frame clones, some missing. The sample contains tens of thousands of clones, over 60% of which appear only once. Germline V CDR1 and CDR2: GTSNPN, SVGIG (reference sequence). Trimming took off 2 bases at V and 5 bases at J, with 13 bases between the two ends. The CDR3 length is 14 residues. This chain joins TRBV30 and TRBJ2-1, with D perhaps TRBD2 (5 bases). This sample comprised PBMCs, obtained after 12 months of ibrutinib treatment. This TCR came from a human donor with chronic lymphocytic leukemia. This CDR3 is CAWSLFTGNNEQFF. The DNA for the CDR3 is TGTGCCTGGAGTTTATTTACGGGAAACAATGAGCAGTTCTTC. The full variable domain, rest sourced from reference TRBV30 and TRBJ2-1, is SQTIHQWPATLVQPVGSPLSLECTVEGTSNPNLYWYRQAAGRGLQLLFYSVGIGQISSEVPQNLSASRPQDRQFILSSKKLLLSDSGFYLCAWSLFTGNNEQFFGPGTRLTVL.